Presented here are 3 T cell receptor beta chains from one specimen sequenced in a study of cytomegalovirus exposure and HLA in healthy donors. A multiplex PCR was run with 60 Vbeta primers and 13 Jbeta primers. Here immunoSEQ multiplex PCR was the method, and the copy in TCRdb shows in-frame clones only, minus some. The sample shows about 160,000 clones, approximately 80% of them seen only once. The sample comprised PBMCs. These TCRs come from a woman aged 45-65 years in good health and CMV-seropositive.

This clone was found once. The gene calls are TRBV27 and TRBJ1-5; D is perhaps TRBD1 (6 bases). Germline values: CDR1 MNHEY, CDR2 SMNVEV (reference sequence). The V end was cut by 6 bases, the J end by 4 bases, with 16 bases between. CDR3 length: 15 residues. The CDR3 DNA reads TGTGCCAGCAGACAGGGATTGCTTCTTAATCAGCCCCAGCATTTT. It encodes CASRQGLLLNQPQHF.

V usage is TRBV7-2 and J usage is TRBJ1-1, with D maybe TRBD1 (6 bases). V lost 4 bases, J lost 11 bases, and 14 bases lay in between. Germline CDR1 reads SGHTA; CDR2 reads FQGNSA. There are 12 residues in the CDR3. CDR3 sequence: CASSSGWGLAFF. The CDR3 DNA sequence: TGTGCCAGCAGCTCGGGGTGGGGGCTCGCTTTCTTT.

This clone appeared a few times. V usage is TRBV5-4 and J usage is TRBJ1-1; a possible D gene is TRBD1 (6 bases). The CDR3 consists of 13 residues. The germline V gene has CDR1 SGHNT and CDR2 YYREEE (reference sequence). Trimming removed 4 bases from V and 6 bases from J, with 13 bases in between. CDR3 protein: CASSAQGWAEAFF. CDR3 coding DNA: TGTGCCAGCAGCGCGCAGGGGTGGGCTGAAGCTTTCTTT.